The present entry profiles one T cell receptor (beta chain) with its context. Its antigen is not known. Germline V gives CDR1 GTSNPN, CDR2 SVGIG (reference sequence). With V trimmed by 1 base and J by 5 bases, 4 bases remained unmatched. The length of the CDR3 is 13 residues. This sample stems from a study of cytomegalovirus exposure and HLA in healthy donors. Broader study findings: Subsequent analysis of the roughly 120 validation repertoires found a tendency for first-cohort TCR clusters to co-occur. Most TCR sequences showed up rarely, but some public TCRs showed up in many donors.

The assay was immunoSEQ multiplex PCR, and TCRdb's table has in-frame clones only and misses some. The sample has about 73,000 clones; 80% to 90% are singletons. This chain links TRBV30 with TRBJ2-5; TRBD1 matches at 7 bases. Sequencing was carried out using PBMCs. This TCR was recovered from a woman between 18 and 29 years old in good health and CMV-seropositive. This CDR3 reads CAWSGQGEETQYF. The CDR3 bases are TGTGCCTGGAGTGGACAGGGTGAGGAGACCCAGTACTTC. Supplemented by reference TRBV30 and TRBJ2-5, the full variable domain reads SQTIHQWPATLVQPVGSPLSLECTVEGTSNPNLYWYRQAAGRGLQLLFYSVGIGQISSEVPQNLSASRPQDRQFILSSKKLLLSDSGFYLCAWSGQGEETQYFGPGTRLLVL.